A single sample is the source of the 27 T cell receptor beta chains below, sequenced in a study of blood T cell repertoires in COVID-19. The method was immunoSEQ multiplex PCR; TCRdb's version includes in-frame clones alone and lacks a portion of them. Of a few hundred thousand clones listed, roughly 87% are singletons. Sequencing was performed on PBMCs or T cells enriched from blood (not recorded which). These receptors originate from a young man with acute COVID-19.

The chain joins TRBV19 to TRBJ2-5, with TRBD2 matching 15 bases. Germline V gives CDR1 LNHDA, CDR2 SQIVND (reference sequence). Losses at the gene ends were 5 bases for V and 6 bases for J; bases not matched to a gene: 7. This CDR3 has 16 residues. CDR3 coding DNA: TGTGCCAGTAGTGGAGGACTAGCGGGAGGGCTGCAGACCCAGTACTTC. Its protein is CASSGGLAGGLQTQYF. Full variable domain (remainder filled in from reference TRBV19 and TRBJ2-5): DGGITQSPKYLFRKEGQNVTLSCEQNLNHDAMYWYRQDPGQGLRLIYYSQIVNDFQKGDIAEGYSVSREKKESFPLTVTSAQKNPTAFYLCASSGGLAGGLQTQYFGPGTRLLVL.

The chain uses TRBV29-1 and TRBJ2-5, with 8 bases aligning to TRBD2. V was clipped by 6 bases and J by 2 bases; unmatched bases: 8. Germline loops: CDR1 SQVTM, CDR2 ANQGSEA. This CDR3 is built from 14 residues. The chain's CDR3 is CSVVSGTSQETQYF. The CDR3 region has the DNA TGCAGCGTCGTTAGCGGGACCTCTCAAGAGACCCAGTACTTC.

This clone was seen more than once but under ten times. The genes are TRBV28 and TRBJ2-1; the match to TRBD1 covers 8 bases. This CDR3 has 16 amino acids. Germline V gene data show CDR1 as MDHEN and CDR2 as SYDVKM. V lost 5 bases to trimming and J lost 8 bases; unmatched junction nucleotides: 14. The CDR3 DNA follows: TGTGCCAGCAGTCCCTCCCCTGGACAGGGTTTTCATGAGCAGTTCTTC. It is translated as CASSPSPGQGFHEQFF.

J is TRBJ1-1 and V is TRBV19; D is perhaps TRBD1 (6 bases). Germline V gene sequence: CDR1 LNHDA, CDR2 SQIVND (reference sequence). The germline V and J ends were trimmed by 5 bases and 1 base, with 14 bases remaining between them. The CDR3 has 15 residues. CDR3 protein: CASSLTGHTNTEAFF. CDR3 DNA sequence: TGTGCCAGTAGTCTAACGGGACACACGAACACTGAAGCTTTCTTT.

J is TRBJ2-7 and V is TRBV28; maybe TRBD1 (5 bases). Between the trimmed V and J ends, which lost 2 bases and 0 bases, there was a span of 17 bases. The CDR3 is 17 amino acids. Germline-derived CDR1 and CDR2 are MDHEN and SYDVKM. The CDR3 DNA is TGTGCCAGCAGTTTAGGGGCCCCCAGCGCCAGCTCCTACGAGCAGTACTTC. Translation gives CASSLGAPSASSYEQYF.

The rearrangement uses TRBV11-3 and TRBJ2-5; 14 bases agree with TRBD2. The CDR3 extends over 16 amino acids. Losses at the gene ends were 5 bases for V and 5 bases for J; bases not matched to a gene: 7. Per the germline V gene, CDR1 is SGHNT and CDR2 is YENEEA. The CDR3 sequence: CASSPGTSGSSETQYF. The CDR3 DNA reads TGTGCCAGCAGCCCGGGGACTAGCGGGAGTTCGGAGACCCAGTACTTC. The variable domain in full, completed from reference TRBV11-3 and TRBJ2-5, reads EAGVVQSPRYKIIEKKQPVAFWCNPISGHNTLYWYLQNLGQGPELLIRYENEEAVDDSQLPKDRFSAERLKGVDSTLKIQPAELGDSAVYLCASSPGTSGSSETQYFGPGTRLLVL.

V is TRBV12-3 or TRBV12-4 and J is TRBJ2-7; D gene ambiguous. This CDR3 region has 13 residues. Trimming left V 2 bases short and J 2 bases short, with 7 bases between. CDR3 region: CASSLKPAYEQYF. The CDR3 DNA reads TGTGCCAGCAGTTTAAAGCCCGCCTACGAGCAGTACTTC.

The gene calls are TRBV2 and TRBJ2-7, with TRBD2 identical over 7 bases. Trimming removed 6 bases from V and 1 base from J; junction bases left unmatched: 12. The germline V gene encodes CDR1 SNHLY and CDR2 FYNNEI. The CDR3 spans 16 residues. The CDR3, as DNA: TGTGCCAGCAGCGACGGTTTTGGTAGCGGGTCCTACGAGCAGTACTTC. Translated, it gives CASSDGFGSGSYEQYF.

The count of this clone is one. The J gene is TRBJ1-6, the V gene TRBV2, with D possibly matching TRBD1 (6 bases). CDR1 is SNHLY and CDR2 is FYNNEI in the germline V gene. V lost 7 bases to trimming and J lost 3 bases, with 19 bases between them. The CDR3 covers 17 residues. CDR3 protein: CASIPDRTLNYNSPLHF. CDR3 bases: TGTGCCAGCATCCCGGACAGAACTTTAAACTATAATTCACCCCTCCACTTT.

J is TRBJ2-7 and V is TRBV11-3, with 12 nucleotides matching TRBD2. Germline assignment: CDR1 SGHNT and CDR2 YENEEA. The CDR3 is made up of 19 amino acids. Losses at the gene ends were 6 bases for V and 0 bases for J; bases not matched to a gene: 15. CDR3 nucleotides: TGTGCCAGCAGACGAGGGGGCGGGACTAGCGGGTCCAGCTCCTACGAGCAGTACTTC. It encodes CASRRGGGTSGSSSYEQYF. The full variable domain, in which reference TRBV11-3 and TRBJ2-7 provide the parts outside the CDR3, is EAGVVQSPRYKIIEKKQPVAFWCNPISGHNTLYWYLQNLGQGPELLIRYENEEAVDDSQLPKDRFSAERLKGVDSTLKIQPAELGDSAVYLCASRRGGGTSGSSSYEQYFGPGTRLTVT.

This rearrangement joins TRBV28 to TRBJ2-7; TRBD1 matches 7 bases. With V trimmed by 8 bases and J by 3 bases, 4 bases remained unmatched. Germline CDR1 reads MDHEN; CDR2 reads SYDVKM. The CDR3 is 12 residues long. The DNA of the CDR3 is TGTGCCAGCGGCCGGGACAGCTACGAGCAGTACTTC. Translation gives CASGRDSYEQYF. The full variable domain, with the rest looked up from reference TRBV28 and TRBJ2-7, is DVKVTQSSRYLVKRTGEKVFLECVQDMDHENMFWYRQDPGLGLRLIYFSYDVKMKEKGDIPEGYSVSREKKERFSLILESASTNQTSMYLCASGRDSYEQYFGPGTRLTVT.

The genes are TRBV30 and TRBJ1-1, with TRBD1 matching 9 bases. Per the germline V gene, CDR1 is GTSNPN and CDR2 is SVGIG (reference sequence). CDR3 size: 15 residues. The V and J ends lost 0 bases and 2 bases, in that order; junction bases with no gene match: 4. DNA of the CDR3: TGTGCCTGGAGTGTACCCACAGGGGGCAACACTGAAGCTTTCTTT. It specifies CAWSVPTGGNTEAFF. Full variable domain (rest looked up from reference TRBV30 and TRBJ1-1): SQTIHQWPATLVQPVGSPLSLECTVEGTSNPNLYWYRQAAGRGLQLLFYSVGIGQISSEVPQNLSASRPQDRQFILSSKKLLLSDSGFYLCAWSVPTGGNTEAFFGQGTRLTVV.

The chain recombines TRBV3-1 (or the pseudogene TRBV3-2) with TRBJ2-7, with a tentative D call TRBD2 (5 bases). The V gene lost 0 bases and the J gene lost 4 bases, with 10 bases spanning the gap. This CDR3 has 14 residues. In germline, CDR1 is LGHDT, CDR2 YNNKEL (reference sequence). In DNA form, the CDR3 reads TGTGCCAGCAGCCAAGAGGGTACGGGGTACGAGCAGTACTTC. It yields the protein CASSQEGTGYEQYF.

J is TRBJ2-1 and V is TRBV7-9, with TRBD2 identical over 13 bases. The CDR3 has 17 residues. The V gene's germline CDR1 is SEHNR and CDR2 FQNEAQ (reference sequence). With V trimmed by 4 bases and J by 5 bases, 8 bases remained unmatched. CDR3 coding DNA: TGTGCCAGCAGCTCCACCGGGACTAGCGGGACCAACAATGAGCAGTTCTTC. Translation gives CASSSTGTSGTNNEQFF.

The chain links TRBV9 to TRBJ1-2; TRBD1 agrees at 7 bases. CDR1 is SGDLS, CDR2 YYNGEE, per germline. The CDR3 is 15 residues long. The V and J ends lost 3 bases and 4 bases, in that order; junction bases with no gene match: 9. This CDR3 reads CASSGGTAAPYGYTF. In DNA, the CDR3 is TGTGCCAGCAGCGGAGGGACAGCAGCCCCCTATGGCTACACCTTC. Using reference TRBV9 and TRBJ1-2 for the parts outside the CDR3, the full variable domain is DSGVTQTPKHLITATGQRVTLRCSPRSGDLSVYWYQQSLDQGLQFLIQYYNGEERAKGNILERFSAQQFPDLHSELNLSSLELGDSALYFCASSGGTAAPYGYTFGSGTRLTVV.

The gene calls are TRBV7-9 and TRBJ2-5, with a possible D match to TRBD1 (6 bases). The V end was cut by 1 base, the J end by 4 bases, with 13 bases between. Per the germline V gene, CDR1 is SEHNR and CDR2 is FQNEAQ (reference sequence). The CDR3 is 15 amino acids. The DNA of the CDR3 is TGTGCCAGCAGCTTAGGGTACACAGGGCTAGAGACCCAGTACTTC. Translating it yields CASSLGYTGLETQYF. Full variable domain (rest looked up from reference TRBV7-9 and TRBJ2-5): DTGVSQNPRHKITKRGQNVTFRCDPISEHNRLYWYRQTLGQGPEFLTYFQNEAQLEKSRLLSDRFSAERPKGSFSTLEIQRTEQGDSAMYLCASSLGYTGLETQYFGPGTRLLVL.

This clone has only one observation. The rearrangement uses TRBV15 and TRBJ1-5; D not certain. CDR1 is LNHNV, CDR2 YYDKDF, per germline (reference sequence). The CDR3 has 15 amino acids. V lost 2 bases and J lost 7, with 15 bases in between. CDR3 sequence reads: CATSRYAPSRQPQHF. The DNA of the CDR3 is TGTGCCACCAGCAGATATGCTCCGAGTCGGCAGCCCCAGCATTTT. The full variable domain, its missing parts supplied by reference TRBV15 and TRBJ1-5, is DAMVIQNPRYQVTQFGKPVTLSCSQTLNHNVMYWYQQKSSQAPKLLFHYYDKDFNNEADTPDNFQSRRPNTSFCFLDIRSPGLGDTAMYLCATSRYAPSRQPQHFGDGTRLSIL.

This chain uses TRBV7-9 with TRBJ2-7; the match to TRBD1 covers 9 bases. V shed 5 bases and J 5 bases; nucleotides not matched to a gene: 7. Germline V gene lookup returns CDR1 SEHNR and CDR2 FQNEAQ (reference sequence). The CDR3 runs to 14 residues. The CDR3, as DNA: TGTGCCAGCAGCCGAGGGACAGGGCAAGACGAGCAGTACTTC. It codes for CASSRGTGQDEQYF.

The chain carries TRBV11-2 and TRBJ2-1, with 9 nucleotides matching TRBD2. This CDR3 has 14 residues. V was clipped by 7 bases and J by 5 bases; unmatched bases: 6. Germline V gives CDR1 SGHAT, CDR2 FQNNGV. The CDR3 reads CASMSGTSNNEQFF. Here the CDR3 DNA reads TGTGCCAGCATGTCAGGGACTAGCAACAATGAGCAGTTCTTC.

The chain recombines TRBV28 with TRBJ2-1, with D possibly TRBD2 on 6 matching bases. Trimming stripped 2 bases from V and 7 bases from J, with 21 bases between. CDR1 is MDHEN, CDR2 SYDVKM, per germline. The CDR3 runs 17 residues. Here the CDR3 DNA reads TGTGCCAGCAGTTTACGCCACTTGCTTGGAGGGGATAATGAGCAGTTCTTC. Its protein is CASSLRHLLGGDNEQFF.

V and J are TRBV4-2 and TRBJ2-1; 7 nucleotides align to TRBD2. Losses at the gene ends were 0 bases for V and 5 bases for J; bases not matched to a gene: 4. The CDR3 consists of 15 residues. CDR1 is LGHNA, CDR2 YNFKEQ, per germline. CDR3 sequence reads: CASSQDSGPHNEQFF. CDR3 coding DNA: TGTGCCAGCAGCCAAGATAGCGGGCCCCACAATGAGCAGTTCTTC.

The genes are TRBV5-6 and TRBJ2-3; 7 bases align to TRBD2. V trimming: 3 bases; J trimming: 2 bases; junction bases outside the gene matches: 9. Germline V gene lookup returns CDR1 SGHDT and CDR2 YYEEEE. The CDR3 contains 16 residues. The CDR3 DNA sequence: TGTGCCAGCAGCTCAAATCTAGCGGACTACACAGATACGCAGTATTTT. Translation: CASSSNLADYTDTQYF.

This sequence joins TRBV3-1 (or the pseudogene TRBV3-2) and TRBJ1-5; the match to TRBD1 covers 7 bases. Trimming removed 2 bases from V and 4 bases from J; junction bases left unmatched: 2. Germline values: CDR1 LGHDT, CDR2 YNNKEL (reference sequence). The CDR3 loop spans 14 amino acids. The CDR3 nucleotides are TGTGCCAGCAGCCAAAAGACAGGGAATCAGCCCCAGCATTTT. This encodes CASSQKTGNQPQHF.

This clone has just one count. This rearrangement joins TRBV24-1 to TRBJ2-1; 11 bases map to TRBD2. Germline lookup yields CDR1 KGHDR and CDR2 SFDVKD. With V trimmed by 4 bases and J by 6 bases, 7 bases remained unmatched. The CDR3 contains 16 residues. CDR3 coding DNA: TGTGCCACCAGTGACGACGGACTAGCGGGCCGCAATGAGCAGTTCTTC. It encodes CATSDDGLAGRNEQFF.

The chain combines TRBV3-1 (or the pseudogene TRBV3-2) with TRBJ2-1, with 11 bases fitting TRBD2. CDR3 length: 20 amino acids. Germline values: CDR1 LGHDT, CDR2 YNNKEL (reference sequence). With V trimmed by 1 base and J by 2 bases, 13 bases remained unmatched. The CDR3 reads CASSQVKVAGGKTPYNEQFF. CDR3 DNA sequence: TGTGCCAGCAGCCAAGTCAAGGTAGCGGGAGGGAAAACGCCCTACAATGAGCAGTTCTTC.

The rearrangement joins TRBV6-6 to TRBJ2-7; maybe TRBD2 (7 bases). The CDR3 runs 15 residues. The V gene's germline CDR1 is MNHNY and CDR2 SVGAGI (reference sequence). Trimming took off 2 bases at V and 2 bases at J, with 13 bases between the two ends. The CDR3 nucleotides read TGTGCCAGCAGTTACGGGGGGGCAAAGACCTACGAGCAGTACTTC. Translating it yields CASSYGGAKTYEQYF.

The chain joins TRBV6-4 to TRBJ2-5; TRBD1 might be the D (5 bases). Deletions cut 0 bases from V and 0 bases from J, with 11 bases between. This CDR3 contains 16 residues. Per germline, CDR1 MRHNA and CDR2 SNTAGT. The CDR3 loop reads CASSDSPGMDQETQYF. The CDR3 DNA is TGTGCCAGCAGTGACTCCCCAGGGATGGACCAAGAGACCCAGTACTTC.